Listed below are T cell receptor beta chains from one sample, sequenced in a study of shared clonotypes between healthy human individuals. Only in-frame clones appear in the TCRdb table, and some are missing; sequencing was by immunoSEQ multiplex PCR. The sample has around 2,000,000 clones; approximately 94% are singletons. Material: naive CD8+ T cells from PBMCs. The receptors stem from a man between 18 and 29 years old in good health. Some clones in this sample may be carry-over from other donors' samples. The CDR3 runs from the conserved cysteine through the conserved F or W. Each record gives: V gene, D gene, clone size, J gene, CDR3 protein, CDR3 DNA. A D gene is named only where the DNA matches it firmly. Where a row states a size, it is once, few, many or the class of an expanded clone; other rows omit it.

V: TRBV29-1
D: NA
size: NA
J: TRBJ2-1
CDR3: CSVVGHEQFF
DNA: TGCAGCGTTGTAGGGCATGAGCAGTTCTTC

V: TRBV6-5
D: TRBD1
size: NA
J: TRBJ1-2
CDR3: CASSLGQGPLLEGYTF
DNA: TGTGCCAGCAGTTTGGGACAGGGCCCATTATTGGAGGGCTACACCTTC

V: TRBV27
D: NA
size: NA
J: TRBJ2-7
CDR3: CASATVLGIDYEQYF
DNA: TGTGCCAGCGCCACTGTCTTGGGCATCGACTACGAGCAGTACTTC

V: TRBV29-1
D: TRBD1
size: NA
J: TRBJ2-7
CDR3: CSGQGPLSYEQYF
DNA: TGCAGCGGACAGGGGCCTCTTTCCTACGAGCAGTACTTC

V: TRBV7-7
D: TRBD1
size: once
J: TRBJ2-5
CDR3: CASSLGQEETQYF
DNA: TGTGCCAGCAGCCTAGGACAGGAAGAGACCCAGTACTTC

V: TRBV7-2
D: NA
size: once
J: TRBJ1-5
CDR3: CASSLYAPPEREGQPQHF
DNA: TGTGCCAGCAGCTTATATGCCCCCCCAGAACGGGAGGGTCAGCCCCAGCATTTT

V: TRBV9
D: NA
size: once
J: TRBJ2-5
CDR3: CASSDGAYQETQYF
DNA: TGTGCCAGCAGCGACGGAGCGTACCAAGAGACCCAGTACTTC

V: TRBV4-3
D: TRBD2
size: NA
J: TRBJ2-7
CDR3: CASSQDGGGSYEQYF
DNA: TGCGCCAGCAGCCAAGATGGGGGAGGGTCCTACGAGCAGTACTTC

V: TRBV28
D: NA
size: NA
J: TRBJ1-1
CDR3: CASSLYGDLNTEAFF
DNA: TGTGCCAGCAGTTTATATGGGGATCTGAACACTGAAGCTTTCTTT

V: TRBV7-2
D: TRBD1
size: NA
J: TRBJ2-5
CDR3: CASSGDRGYASQETQYF
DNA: TGTGCCAGCAGCGGCGACAGGGGGTACGCTAGCCAAGAGACCCAGTACTTC

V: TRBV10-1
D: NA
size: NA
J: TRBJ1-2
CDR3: CASSDGGPPWGYTF
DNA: TGCGCCAGCAGTGACGGAGGGCCCCCTTGGGGCTACACCTTC

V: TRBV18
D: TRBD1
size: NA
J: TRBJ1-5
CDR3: CASSPAGTGTIQPQHF
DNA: TGTGCCAGCTCACCAGCGGGGACAGGGACTATACAGCCCCAGCATTTT

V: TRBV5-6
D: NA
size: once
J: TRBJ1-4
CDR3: CASSLGTPEKLFF
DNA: TGTGCCAGCAGCCTCGGGACACCGGAAAAACTGTTTTTT

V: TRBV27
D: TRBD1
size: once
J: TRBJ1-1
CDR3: CASSFQGANTEAFF
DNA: TGTGCCAGCAGTTTCCAGGGGGCGAACACTGAAGCTTTCTTT

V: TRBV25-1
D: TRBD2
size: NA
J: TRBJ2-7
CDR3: CASSPLSGPYEQYF
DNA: TGTGCCAGCAGTCCCCTTAGCGGGCCCTACGAGCAGTACTTC

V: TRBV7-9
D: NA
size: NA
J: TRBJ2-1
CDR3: CASSPPQGGLRNEQFF
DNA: TGTGCCAGCAGCCCTCCACAGGGTGGGTTAAGGAATGAGCAGTTCTTC

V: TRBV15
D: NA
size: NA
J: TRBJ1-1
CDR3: CATSRNREGANTEAFF
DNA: TGTGCCACCAGCAGAAATCGCGAAGGAGCCAACACTGAAGCTTTCTTT

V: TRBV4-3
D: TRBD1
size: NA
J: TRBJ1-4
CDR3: CASSQSTGRGEKLFF
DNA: TGCGCCAGCAGCCAATCGACAGGGCGAGGGGAAAAACTGTTTTTT

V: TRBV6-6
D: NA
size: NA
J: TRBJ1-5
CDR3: CASSYSDRPQHF
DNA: TGTGCCAGCAGTTACTCGGACAGGCCCCAGCATTTT

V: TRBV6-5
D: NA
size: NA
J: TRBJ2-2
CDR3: CASSYSLRGNTGELFF
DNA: TGTGCCAGCAGTTACTCACTGCGAGGGAACACCGGGGAGCTGTTTTTT

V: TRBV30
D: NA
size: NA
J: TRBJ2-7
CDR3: CAWSVPGGSYEQYF
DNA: TGTGCCTGGAGTGTACCAGGTGGCTCCTACGAGCAGTACTTC

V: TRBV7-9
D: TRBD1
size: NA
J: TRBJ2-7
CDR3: CASSDAGQGHYEQYF
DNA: TGTGCCAGCAGCGACGCGGGACAGGGACACTACGAGCAGTACTTC

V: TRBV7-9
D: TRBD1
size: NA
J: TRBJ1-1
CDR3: CASSLGGTGAFF
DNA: TGTGCCAGCAGCTTAGGAGGGACAGGGGCTTTCTTT

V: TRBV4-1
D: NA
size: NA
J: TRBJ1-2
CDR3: CASSQREGAGGYTF
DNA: TGCGCCAGCAGCCAAAGAGAAGGGGCGGGTGGCTACACCTTC

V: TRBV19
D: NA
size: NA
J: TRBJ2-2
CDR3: CASSPTFTGELFF
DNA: TGTGCCAGTAGCCCGACGTTTACCGGGGAGCTGTTTTTT

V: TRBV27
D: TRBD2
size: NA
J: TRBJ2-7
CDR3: CASLGASGSYEQYF
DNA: TGTGCCAGCCTTGGGGCTAGCGGGAGTTACGAGCAGTACTTC

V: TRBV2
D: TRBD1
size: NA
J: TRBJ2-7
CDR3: CANDRGKTTYEQYF
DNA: TGTGCCAACGACAGGGGGAAAACAACCTACGAGCAGTACTTC

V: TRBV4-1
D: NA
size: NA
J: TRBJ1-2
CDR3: CASSQGSFDNYGYTF
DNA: TGCGCCAGCAGCCAAGGAAGTTTCGATAACTATGGCTACACCTTC

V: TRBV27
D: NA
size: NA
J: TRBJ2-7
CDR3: CASSLWVGDEQYF
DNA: TGTGCCAGCAGTTTATGGGTAGGGGACGAGCAGTACTTC

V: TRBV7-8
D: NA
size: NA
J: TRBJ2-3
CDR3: CASSLVAGRTDTQYF
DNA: TGTGCCAGCAGCTTAGTGGCGGGACGCACAGATACGCAGTATTTT

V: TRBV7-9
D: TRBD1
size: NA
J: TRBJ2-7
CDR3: CASSLGRGTGSHEQYF
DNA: TGTGCCAGCAGCTTAGGTCGTGGGACAGGGAGCCACGAGCAGTACTTC

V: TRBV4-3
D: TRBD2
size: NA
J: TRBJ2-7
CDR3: CASSQEVGEGAYEQYF
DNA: TGCGCCAGCAGCCAGGAGGTTGGGGAGGGCGCCTACGAGCAGTACTTC

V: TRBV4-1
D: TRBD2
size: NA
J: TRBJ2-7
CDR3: CASSQLGLAGYEQYF
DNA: TGCGCCAGCAGCCAACTGGGACTAGCGGGTTACGAGCAGTACTTC

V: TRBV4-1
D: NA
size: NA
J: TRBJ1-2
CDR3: CASSQLHQGIPGYTF
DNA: TGCGCCAGCAGCCAACTACACCAGGGGATCCCCGGCTACACCTTC

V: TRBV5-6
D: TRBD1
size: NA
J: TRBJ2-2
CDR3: CASSLIRQGANTGELFF
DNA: TGTGCCAGCAGCTTGATCCGGCAGGGGGCGAACACCGGGGAGCTGTTTTTT

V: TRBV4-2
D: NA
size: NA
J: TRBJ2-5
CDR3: CASRDWQETQYF
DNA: TGTGCCAGCAGGGACTGGCAAGAGACCCAGTACTTC

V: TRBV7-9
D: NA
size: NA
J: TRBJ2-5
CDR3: CASSLAWSDQETQYF
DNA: TGTGCCAGCAGCTTAGCGTGGTCGGACCAAGAGACCCAGTACTTC

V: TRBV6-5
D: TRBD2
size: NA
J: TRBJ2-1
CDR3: CASSYSDSGGNEQFF
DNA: TGTGCCAGCAGTTACTCGGATAGCGGGGGCAATGAGCAGTTCTTC

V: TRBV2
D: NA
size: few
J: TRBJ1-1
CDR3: CASSELWVTNTEAFF
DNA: TGTGCCAGCAGTGAACTCTGGGTGACGAACACTGAAGCTTTCTTT

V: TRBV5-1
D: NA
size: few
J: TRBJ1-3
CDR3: CASSLTPWSGSAF
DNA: TGCGCCAGCAGCTTGACGCCGTGGTCGGGGTCTGCTTTT

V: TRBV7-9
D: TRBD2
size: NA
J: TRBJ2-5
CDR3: CASSSSGTETQYF
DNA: TGTGCCAGCAGCTCTAGCGGGACGGAGACCCAGTACTTC

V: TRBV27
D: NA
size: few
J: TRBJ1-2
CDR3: CASRTNYGYTF
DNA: TGTGCCAGCAGGACTAACTATGGCTACACCTTC

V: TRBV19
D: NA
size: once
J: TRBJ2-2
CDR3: CASSPRGADTGELFF
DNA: TGTGCCAGTAGCCCCAGAGGGGCGGACACCGGGGAGCTGTTTTTT

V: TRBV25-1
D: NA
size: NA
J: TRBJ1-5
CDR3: CASSRGWNQPQHF
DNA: TGTGCCAGCAGTAGAGGGTGGAATCAGCCCCAGCATTTT